This T cell receptor beta chain comes out of a study of blood T cell repertoires in COVID-19. Study in general: There were acute and convalescent COVID-19 samples, and they came from the United States, Italy and Spain. T cells, B-cell-depleted T cells, or PBMCs provided the cDNA or gDNA that served as material.

This clone was counted a single time. Per germline, CDR1 SGHAT and CDR2 FQNNGV. The V end lost 1 base, the J end lost 6 bases, and 10 bases lay between the germline ends. The CDR3 spans 13 residues. The repertoire was sequenced with immunoSEQ multiplex PCR; TCRdb's copy has only in-frame clones and lacks some. The sample holds approximately 150,000 clones, around 83% seen once. V and J are TRBV11-2 and TRBJ2-7; D might be TRBD2 (5 bases). Input material: peripheral blood. The TCR was taken from a human donor in a cohort sampled during active COVID-19. Here the CDR3 DNA reads TGTGCCAGCAGCTTAGCCGGAGGCCTCGAGCAGTACTTC. Its protein is CASSLAGGLEQYF.